This is a list of T cell receptor beta chains from one sample in a study of blood T cell repertoires in COVID-19. Only in-frame clones appear in the TCRdb table, and some are missing; sequencing was by immunoSEQ multiplex PCR. This table has 250,000 to 300,000 clones, 89% appearing once. Sequencing was carried out using peripheral blood. These receptors all come from a man between 50 and 59 years old with acute or convalescent COVID-19. CDR3s include the opening cysteine and the closing phenylalanine or tryptophan. The D gene is left open where the match is weak. Clone size is given for some rows only: seen once, a few or many times, or a class if the clone is expanded.

v_call	clone_size	d_call	cdr3_aa
TRBV5-4	-	-	CASSLAGGVRETQYF
TRBV4-2	-	TRBD2	CASSQGIAGGLQAQYF
TRBV11-2	-	TRBD1	CASSYGTALYEQYF
TRBV3-1/TRBV3-2	once	-	CASSQPGQFLFF
TRBV9	-	-	CASSPGSYQPQHF
TRBV10-3	once	-	CAIESRTGELFF
TRBV28	-	-	CASLGGSLYGYTF
TRBV12-5	-	-	CASGLQGISEAFF
TRBV27	once	-	CASSPFSVNTEAFF
TRBV7-6	-	TRBD1	CASSFESQGALTEAFF
TRBV6-4	once	TRBD1	CASSESRGLGYTF
TRBV10-3	-	-	CAISESTASNTEAFF
TRBV7-8	-	TRBD1	CASSPSGRGYQETQYF
TRBV19	-	TRBD1	CASTPGGGGYQPQHF
TRBV6-1	-	-	CASSEARENTEAFF
TRBV29-1	-	TRBD1	CSVGQGAAGANVLTF
TRBV29-1	-	-	CSVPIEQYF
TRBV18	-	-	CASSPRTATNYGYTF
TRBV7-9	-	TRBD1	CASSAETGFPALLLFF
TRBV7-9	-	TRBD1	CASSDPTGEFSEAFF
TRBV3-1/TRBV3-2	-	TRBD2	CASSYPSGGSQETQYF
TRBV5-6	-	-	CASSLNPSGREQYF
TRBV19	-	TRBD1	CASRRQGGTYNSPLHF
TRBV2	-	TRBD1	CASRDRGYEQYF
TRBV18	-	-	CASSESRPSGEAFF
TRBV7-9	once	TRBD1	CAGGQGIGDGYTF
TRBV2	-	TRBD1	CASSLDRAAEAFF
TRBV2	once	-	CASRVQLNTEAFF